This entry concerns a single T cell receptor beta chain. Antigen: not known. Genes and germline are mouse. The read finishes 4 residues shy of the CDR3 end, and the germline J gene is used to complete it. This sample includes further DNA sequences coding for the same CDR3. Reverse transcription of extracted RNA yielded cDNA, which provided the sequencing template. Profiling relied on immunoSEQ multiplex PCR, and the TCRdb table lists in-frame clones only, not all of them. The sample contains 200,000 to 300,000 clones, none of them singletons. The data belong to a study of CD8+ T cells in alopecia areata. Turning to the study itself: The roughly 6-10-week-old female C3H/HeJ mice were given skin taken from approximately 6-13-month-old C3H/HeJ graft donors that had spontaneous alopecia. Whole-study findings and limits: Sequence data from scalp samples additionally include resident alphabeta T cells of normal skin. In lesional scalp, particularly from alopecia totalis/universalis, clonality was higher than in normal scalp. The study found TCR sharing across patients less clear than in mice, possibly for HLA reasons.

Cells pooled from cutaneous lymph nodes were sorted on CD4, CD8alpha, NKG2D, NKG2ACE and other markers. The V and J ends lost 0 bases and 2 bases respectively, with 11 bases between them. Germline V gene lookup returns CDR1 NNHDY and CDR2 SYVADS. The CDR3 length is 16 residues. Material: CD4+ T cells sorted from a lymph node. This clonotype was sampled from a C3H/HeJ mouse with alopecia areata. Mouse strain MHC haplotype: H2-k. V usage is TRBV13-3 and J usage is TRBJ2-2; D might be TRBD2 (7 bases). The CDR3 region is CASSDARGANTGQLYF. The CDR3 bases that were read are TGTGCCAGCAGTGATGCCCGGGGGGCGAACACCGGG.